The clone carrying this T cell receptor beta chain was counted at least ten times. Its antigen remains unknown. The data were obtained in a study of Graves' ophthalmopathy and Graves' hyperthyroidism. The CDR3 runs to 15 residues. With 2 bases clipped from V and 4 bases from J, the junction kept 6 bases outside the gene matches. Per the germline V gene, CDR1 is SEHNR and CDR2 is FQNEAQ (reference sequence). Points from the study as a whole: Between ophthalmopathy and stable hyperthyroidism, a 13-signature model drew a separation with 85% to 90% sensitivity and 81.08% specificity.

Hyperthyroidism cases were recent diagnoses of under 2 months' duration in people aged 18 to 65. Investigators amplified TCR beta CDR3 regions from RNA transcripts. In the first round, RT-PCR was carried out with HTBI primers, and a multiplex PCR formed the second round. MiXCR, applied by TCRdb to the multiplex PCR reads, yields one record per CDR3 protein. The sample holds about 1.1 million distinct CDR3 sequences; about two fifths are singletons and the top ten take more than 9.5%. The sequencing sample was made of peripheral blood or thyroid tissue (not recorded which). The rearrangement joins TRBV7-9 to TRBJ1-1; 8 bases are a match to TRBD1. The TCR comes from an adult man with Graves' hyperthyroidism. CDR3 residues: CASSLTGQGLTEAFF. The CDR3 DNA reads TGTGCCAGCAGCTTAACCGGACAGGGACTCACTGAAGCTTTCTTT.